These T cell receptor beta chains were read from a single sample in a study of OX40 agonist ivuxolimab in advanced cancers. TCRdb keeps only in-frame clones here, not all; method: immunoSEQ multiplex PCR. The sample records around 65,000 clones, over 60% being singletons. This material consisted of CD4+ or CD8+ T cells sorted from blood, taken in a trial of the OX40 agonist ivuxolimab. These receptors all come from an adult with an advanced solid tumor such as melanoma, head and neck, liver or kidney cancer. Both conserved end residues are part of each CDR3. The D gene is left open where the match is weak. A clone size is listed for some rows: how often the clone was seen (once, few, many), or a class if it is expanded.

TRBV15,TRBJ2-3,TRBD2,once,CATGTTATDTQYF,TGTGCCACCGGGACTACGGCAACAGATACGCAGTATTTT
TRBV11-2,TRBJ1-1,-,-,CASSPLAREAFF,TGTGCCAGCAGCCCTCTAGCCCGGGAAGCTTTCTTT
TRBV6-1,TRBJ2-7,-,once,CASSEAGLAYEQYF,TGTGCCAGCAGTGAAGCCGGGCTAGCTTACGAGCAGTACTTC
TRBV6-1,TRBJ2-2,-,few,CASSEREYTGELFF,TGTGCCAGCAGTGAACGGGAATACACCGGGGAGCTGTTTTTT
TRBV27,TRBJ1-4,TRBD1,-,CASRPTGAGEKLFF,TGTGCCAGCAGACCGACAGGGGCGGGTGAAAAACTGTTTTTT
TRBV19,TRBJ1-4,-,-,CASSMLGPRAPTNEKLFF,TGTGCCAGTAGTATGTTGGGACCCCGGGCCCCAACTAATGAAAAACTGTTTTTT
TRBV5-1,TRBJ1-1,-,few,CASSLATRGGKTEAFF,TGCGCCAGCAGCTTGGCCACTCGGGGGGGTAAAACTGAAGCTTTCTTT
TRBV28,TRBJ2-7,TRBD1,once,CASSRTGGAYEQYF,TGTGCCAGCAGTCGGACAGGGGGCGCCTACGAGCAGTACTTC
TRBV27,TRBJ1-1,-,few,CASRFDGAPGTEAFF,TGTGCCAGCAGGTTTGACGGGGCCCCGGGCACTGAAGCTTTCTTT
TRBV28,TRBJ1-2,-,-,CASSLLGTPSYGYTF,TGTGCCAGCAGTTTATTGGGGACACCATCCTATGGCTACACCTTC
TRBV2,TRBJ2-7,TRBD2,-,CASRVSGSGTYEQYF,TGTGCCAGCAGAGTTAGCGGGAGTGGGACCTACGAGCAGTACTTC
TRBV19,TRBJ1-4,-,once,CASGRLSHGEKLFF,TGTGCCAGTGGACGATTGAGCCATGGAGAAAAACTGTTTTTT
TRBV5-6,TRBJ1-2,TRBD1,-,CASSRTGQGDYGYTF,TGTGCCAGCAGCCGAACGGGACAGGGCGACTATGGCTACACCTTC
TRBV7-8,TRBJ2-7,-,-,CASSLGGPSYEQYF,TGTGCCAGCAGCTTAGGGGGCCCTTCCTACGAGCAGTACTTC
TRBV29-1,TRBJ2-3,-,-,CSVEGWVGGGTDTQYF,TGCAGCGTTGAAGGTTGGGTCGGGGGCGGCACAGATACGCAGTATTTT
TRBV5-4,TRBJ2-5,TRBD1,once,CASSYDYRDSSQETQYF,TGTGCCAGCAGCTATGATTACCGGGACAGCAGTCAAGAGACCCAGTACTTC
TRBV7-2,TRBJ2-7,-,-,CASSPDRDPSYEQYF,TGTGCCAGCAGCCCCGATCGGGACCCTTCCTACGAGCAGTACTTC
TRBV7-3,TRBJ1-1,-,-,CASSAYRVENTEAFF,TGTGCCAGCAGCGCCTACAGGGTAGAGAACACTGAAGCTTTCTTT
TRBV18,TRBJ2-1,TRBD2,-,CASSRSGGANEQFF,TGTGCCAGCTCTCGTAGCGGGGGGGCGAATGAGCAGTTCTTC
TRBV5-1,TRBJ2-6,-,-,CASSLGGSSGANVLTF,TGCGCCAGCAGCTTGGGGGGAAGCTCTGGGGCCAACGTCCTGACTTTC
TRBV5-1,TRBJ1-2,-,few,CASSLADSYYGYTF,TGCGCCAGCAGCTTGGCGGACAGCTACTATGGCTACACCTTC
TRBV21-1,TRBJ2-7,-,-,CASSEGTGEGYEQYF,TGTGCCAGCAGCGAAGGGACCGGGGAGGGCTACGAGCAGTACTTC
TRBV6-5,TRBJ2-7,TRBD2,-,CASSPGGAGREQYF,TGTGCCAGCAGCCCGGGGGGTGCGGGGCGCGAGCAGTACTTC
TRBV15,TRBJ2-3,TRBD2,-,CATSRGTSSSTDTQYF,TGTGCCACCAGCAGAGGGACTAGCTCTAGCACAGATACGCAGTATTTT
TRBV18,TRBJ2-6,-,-,CASSPDTGPRGGANVLTF,TGTGCCAGCTCACCAGACACCGGGCCCCGGGGTGGGGCCAACGTCCTGACTTTC
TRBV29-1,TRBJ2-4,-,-,CSVEDPFGTQGAKNIQYF,TGCAGCGTTGAAGATCCTTTCGGCACCCAGGGGGCCAAAAACATTCAGTACTTC
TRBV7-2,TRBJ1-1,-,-,CASSLDSGGAEAFF,TGTGCCAGCAGCTTAGACAGCGGTGGGGCTGAAGCTTTCTTT
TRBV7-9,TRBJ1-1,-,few,CASSLGDGRAFF,TGTGCCAGCAGCTTGGGAGATGGGCGGGCTTTCTTT
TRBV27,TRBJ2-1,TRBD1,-,CASSGTANSYNEQFF,TGTGCCAGCAGCGGGACAGCCAATTCCTACAATGAGCAGTTCTTC
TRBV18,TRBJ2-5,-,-,CASSPQAWQETQYF,TGTGCCAGCTCACCACAGGCTTGGCAAGAGACCCAGTACTTC
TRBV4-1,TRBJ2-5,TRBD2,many,CASSQGTGTSGGPRETQYF,TGCGCCAGCAGCCAGGGGACCGGGACTAGCGGGGGGCCCCGAGAGACCCAGTACTTC
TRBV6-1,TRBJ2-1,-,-,CASDTSSYNEQFF,TGTGCCAGTGATACTAGCTCCTACAATGAGCAGTTCTTC
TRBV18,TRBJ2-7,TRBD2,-,CASSQGQGGLAGGPSYEQYF,TGTGCCAGCTCACAAGGACAGGGTGGCCTAGCGGGAGGGCCGAGCTACGAGCAGTACTTC
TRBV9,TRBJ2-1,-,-,CASSPVPASSYNEQFF,TGTGCCAGCAGCCCGGTTCCCGCTAGCTCCTACAATGAGCAGTTCTTC
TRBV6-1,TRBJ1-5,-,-,CASMVEGQSNQPQHF,TGTGCCAGCATGGTGGAGGGACAAAGCAATCAGCCCCAGCATTTT
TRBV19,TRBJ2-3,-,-,CASSLSGSTDTQYF,TGTGCCAGTAGTCTAAGCGGAAGCACAGATACGCAGTATTTT
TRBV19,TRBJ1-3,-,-,CASSSGHGNTIYF,TGTGCCAGTAGTTCCGGGCATGGAAACACCATATATTTT
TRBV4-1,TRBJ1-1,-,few,CASSQDRQIEAFF,TGCGCCAGCAGCCAAGATAGGCAGATTGAAGCTTTCTTT
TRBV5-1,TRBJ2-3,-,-,CASSLGYGESTDTQYF,TGCGCCAGCAGCTTAGGTTATGGGGAAAGCACAGATACGCAGTATTTT
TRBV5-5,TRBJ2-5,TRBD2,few,CASSQEGLGTSGGHQETQYF,TGTGCCAGCAGCCAGGAGGGACTTGGGACTAGCGGGGGCCACCAAGAGACCCAGTACTTC
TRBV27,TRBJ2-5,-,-,CASSSGQTSETQYF,TGTGCCAGCAGTTCAGGACAGACTTCGGAGACCCAGTACTTC
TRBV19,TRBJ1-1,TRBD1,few,CASQLLSGTANTEAFF,TGTGCCAGTCAGCTTCTTTCCGGGACAGCAAACACTGAAGCTTTCTTT
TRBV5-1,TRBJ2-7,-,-,CASSPGGVGSEQYF,TGCGCCAGCAGCCCCGGTGGGGTAGGGAGCGAGCAGTACTTC
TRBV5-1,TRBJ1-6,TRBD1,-,CASSLAPGQRNSPLHF,TGCGCCAGCAGCTTGGCTCCGGGACAGCGTAATTCACCCCTCCACTTT
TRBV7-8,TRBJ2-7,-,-,CASSPTQTSEQYF,TGTGCCAGCAGCCCCACACAAACCAGCGAGCAGTACTTC
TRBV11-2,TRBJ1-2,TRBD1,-,CASSAGTGRLDGYTF,TGTGCCAGCAGCGCAGGGACAGGGCGCTTAGATGGCTACACCTTC